This T cell receptor (beta chain) came from a study of blood T cell repertoires in COVID-19. As for the study in general: Material from acute and convalescent COVID-19 was sourced from the United States, Italy and Spain. PBMCs, B-cell-depleted T cells, or T cells were the source of the cDNA or gDNA that made up the material.

This clone was detected once. Authors' processing steps: Reference gene primers were amplified, and this amplification served to estimate nucleated cell counts. Measured with immunoSEQ multiplex PCR; TCRdb has only the in-frame clones, and not every one. The DNA gave D and trimming, while V, J and clone size come from that table. Of some 230,000 clones in the sample, approximately 81% were seen once. The sequencing sample was made of peripheral blood. The sequence was collected from a man aged 45-65 years who had recovered from COVID-19.

The CDR3 DNA sequence: TGTGCCAGCAGCTTAGCTCTAGCGGGGACGAACACCGGGGAGCTGTTTTTT. As protein: CASSLALAGTNTGELFF. The rearrangement joins TRBV13 to TRBJ2-2; TRBD2 matches at 9 bases. This CDR3 has 17 amino acids. Unmatched junction bases numbered 3, after V lost 1 base and J lost 0 bases. The germline gives CDR1 PRHDT, CDR2 FYEKMQ (reference sequence).